Here is one T cell receptor beta chain with its context. Its antigen is still unknown. The sample belongs to a study of blood T cells in healthy people across ages. Losses at the gene ends were 3 bases for V and 2 bases for J; bases not matched to a gene: 2. Germline V lookup: CDR1 WSHSY, CDR2 SAAADI. This CDR3 contains 16 residues. Findings of the study overall: The study found more naive CD4+ cells and higher diversity in long-lived than aged donors.

Then a second PCR, running about 7 to 11 cycles, was carried out with a sample-barcoded 5' primer and a J-beta primer mix. TCRdb fed the 5' RACE reads into MiXCR, producing one record per CDR3 protein. The data hold about 1.4 million distinct CDR3 sequences, with around 59% observed a single time. The material sequenced was blood. The V call is TRBV10-2, the J call TRBJ2-3; the match to TRBD2 covers 13 bases. This receptor was obtained from a man aged 18 to 29 in good health. DNA for the CDR3: TGCGCCAGCAGTGAAACTAGCGGGGGGGCCACAGATACGCAGTATTTT. Encoded protein: CASSETSGGATDTQYF.